The rows below give T cell receptor beta chains drawn from one sample of a study of blood T cell repertoires in COVID-19. Libraries were prepared by immunoSEQ multiplex PCR; TCRdb keeps only in-frame clonotypes and omits some of them. The sample shows tens of thousands of clones, roughly 88% of them seen only once. The specimen was peripheral blood. All receptors derive from a man between 65 and 85 years old with acute or convalescent COVID-19. CDR3s include the opening cysteine and the closing phenylalanine or tryptophan. The D gene is left open where the match is weak.

V	J	D	CDR3
TRBV5-4	TRBJ2-5	TRBD1	CASSSGTGLEETQYF
TRBV19	TRBJ1-6	-	CASTQDTGSPLHF
TRBV7-9	TRBJ2-1	-	CASSLNQGPTGSQFF
TRBV6-2/TRBV6-3	TRBJ1-2	-	CASSHSSGQFFYGYTF
TRBV30	TRBJ1-5	-	CAWRSGRNNQPQHF
TRBV7-2	TRBJ1-5	-	CASSIRGQPQHF
TRBV19	TRBJ2-3	TRBD1	CASSRDRGIVDTQYF
TRBV28	TRBJ1-5	-	CASSSDIHSNQPQHF
TRBV7-2	TRBJ2-1	-	CASSPGQSYNEQFF
TRBV11-2	TRBJ2-3	-	CASGPGQSTDTQYF
TRBV9	TRBJ2-2	TRBD1	CASTDRGRTGELFF
TRBV7-2	TRBJ1-1	-	CASSSTVEDTEAFF
TRBV7-8	TRBJ2-1	TRBD2	CASSLAASGGSDEQFF